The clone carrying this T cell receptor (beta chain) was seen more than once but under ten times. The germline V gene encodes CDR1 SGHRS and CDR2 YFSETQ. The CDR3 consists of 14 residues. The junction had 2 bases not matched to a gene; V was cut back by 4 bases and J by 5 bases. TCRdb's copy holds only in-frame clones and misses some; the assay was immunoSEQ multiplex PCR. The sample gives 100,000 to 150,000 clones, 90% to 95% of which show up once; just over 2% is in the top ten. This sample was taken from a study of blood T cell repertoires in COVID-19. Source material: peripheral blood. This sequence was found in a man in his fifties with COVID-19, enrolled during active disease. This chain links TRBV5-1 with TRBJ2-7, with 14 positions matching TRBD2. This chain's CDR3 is CASSPGLAGDEQYF. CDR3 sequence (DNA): TGCGCCAGCAGCCCGGGACTAGCGGGGGACGAGCAGTACTTC. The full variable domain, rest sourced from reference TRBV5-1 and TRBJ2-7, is KAGVTQTPRYLIKTRGQQVTLSCSPISGHRSVSWYQQTPGQGLQFLFEYFSETQRNKGNFPGRFSGRQFSNSRSEMNVSTLELGDSALYLCASSPGLAGDEQYFGPGTRLTVT.